Shown below are 10 T cell receptor beta chains from a single sample sequenced in a study of CD8 T cell repertoires and HIV-1 epitope variants. These receptors lack a known antigen. Method: immunoSEQ multiplex PCR; TCRdb's copy keeps in-frame clones and lacks some. Of roughly 5,000 clones in the sample, about three fifths were seen once. Material: cultured CD8+ T cells derived from PBMCs. The receptors stem from a male donor with HIV.

This chain joins TRBV7-8 and TRBJ1-6; D is unclear. The CDR3 spans 12 residues. Trimming took off 4 bases at V and 6 bases at J, with 4 bases between the two ends. Looked up from germline, CDR1 is SGHVS and CDR2 is FQNEAQ. The CDR3 is CASSSSNSPLHF. The CDR3, as DNA: TGTGCCAGCAGCTCCAGTAATTCACCCCTCCACTTT.

This clone was counted a few times. V is TRBV5-6 and J is TRBJ2-3; perhaps TRBD2 as D (6 bases). V was pared by 4 bases and J by 3 bases, with 15 bases between. This CDR3 comprises 15 residues. CDR1 SGHDT and CDR2 YYEEEE come from the germline V gene. The CDR3, as DNA: TGTGCCAGCAGCGGTGACGGGGGTCGTACAGATACGCAGTATTTT. Residues: CASSGDGGRTDTQYF.

In this sample, this clone turned up a few times. The chain joins TRBV14 to TRBJ1-6; no definite D call. CDR1 and CDR2 from the germline V gene are SGHDN and FVKESK. This CDR3 is built from 15 residues. Trimming took off 0 bases at V and 10 bases at J, with 13 bases between the two ends. The CDR3 sequence: CASSQDPAGWSPLHF. The CDR3 nucleotides are TGTGCCAGCAGCCAAGACCCCGCAGGCTGGTCACCCCTCCACTTT.

The chain uses TRBV6-5 and TRBJ2-7; the match to TRBD1 covers 8 bases. V lost 6 bases and J lost 5; bases outside the gene matches: 9. CDR3 length: 14 residues. The germline CDR1 and CDR2 sequences are MNHEY and SVGAGI. The CDR3 region has the DNA TGTGCCAGCAGGGTTTCACTGGACAGGGACGAGCAGTACTTC. Translated: CASRVSLDRDEQYF.

The chain is built from TRBV28 and TRBJ2-7; 9 nucleotides match TRBD1. The CDR3 has 15 residues. V was pared by 2 bases and J by 4 bases, with 6 bases of the junction left unmatched. The germline V gene encodes CDR1 MDHEN and CDR2 SYDVKM. The CDR3 loop is CASSLRGQGLYEQYF. The CDR3 DNA reads as TGTGCCAGCAGTTTACGGGGACAGGGACTTTACGAGCAGTACTTC.

CDR3 sequence: CASSSGTSGRVGELFF. The CDR3 DNA sequence: TGTGCCAGCAGCTCCGGGACTAGCGGGAGAGTCGGGGAGCTGTTTTTT. The V call is TRBV7-9, the J call TRBJ2-2; 14 positions agree with TRBD2. CDR3 length equals 16 residues. After removal of 4 bases from V and 7 bases from J, the junction contained 5 bases not matched to a gene. CDR1 is SEHNR, CDR2 FQNEAQ, per germline (reference sequence).

The J gene is TRBJ2-1, the V gene TRBV28; D not certain. V was shortened by 4 bases and J by 3 bases, with 19 bases between the two germline ends. The CDR3 has 17 residues. CDR1 is MDHEN and CDR2 is SYDVKM in the germline V gene. CDR3 in DNA: TGTGCCAGCAGTTCCGGCCGATTGGCGGAGTTCTACAATGAGCAGTTCTTC. It is translated as CASSSGRLAEFYNEQFF.

This clone was observed a few times. V is TRBV19 and J is TRBJ2-7; D not resolved. The germline V gene encodes CDR1 LNHDA and CDR2 SQIVND (reference sequence). V was shortened by 4 bases and J by 4 bases, with 11 bases between the two germline ends. The CDR3 sequence is 13 residues long. CDR3 DNA: TGTGCCAGTAGTACGGGTCTTAAGTACGAGCAGTACTTC. It specifies CASSTGLKYEQYF. The variable domain in full, with the rest retrieved from reference TRBV19 and TRBJ2-7, is DGGITQSPKYLFRKEGQNVTLSCEQNLNHDAMYWYRQDPGQGLRLIYYSQIVNDFQKGDIAEGYSVSREKKESFPLTVTSAQKNPTAFYLCASSTGLKYEQYFGPGTRLTVT.

V usage is TRBV19 and J usage is TRBJ2-7; D perhaps matches TRBD2 (5 bases). Germline V lookup: CDR1 LNHDA, CDR2 SQIVND (reference sequence). The length of the CDR3 is 15 residues. Trimming took off 5 bases at V and 1 base at J, with 15 bases between the two ends. The CDR3 DNA reads TGTGCCAGTAGTTCCCGGGATCCAGGATCCTACGAGCAGTACTTC. This codes for CASSSRDPGSYEQYF.

This clone came up a few times. The chain links TRBV5-1 to TRBJ1-6; weak D call: TRBD1 (5 bases). In germline, CDR1 is SGHRS, CDR2 YFSETQ. The CDR3 is 14 residues long. V lost 4 bases to trimming and J lost 11 bases, with 16 bases between them. The CDR3 reads CASSLEDRTTPLHF. CDR3 coding DNA: TGCGCCAGCAGCCTAGAAGACAGAACTACACCCCTCCACTTT.